A single sample is the source of the 14 T cell receptor beta chains below, sequenced in a study of blood T cell repertoires in COVID-19. The data were produced by immunoSEQ multiplex PCR, yet TCRdb's version contains in-frame clones alone and is incomplete. The sample shows roughly 77,000 clones, roughly 78% of them seen only once. The sample was peripheral blood. The receptors were gathered from a woman aged 65 to 85 with acute or convalescent COVID-19.

This chain connects TRBV5-5 to TRBJ1-1; TRBD1 agrees at 7 bases. J was trimmed by 0 bases and V by 7 bases; bases with no gene match: 21. This CDR3 contains 19 residues. CDR1 is SGHKS, CDR2 YYEKEE, per germline (reference sequence). The CDR3 region has the DNA TGTGCCAGCTGGGGGGACAGCCCCCCTTATCATACGATGAACACTGAAGCTTTCTTT. This translates into CASWGDSPPYHTMNTEAFF.

The V and J genes are TRBV4-3 and TRBJ2-3; the match to TRBD2 covers 15 bases. Germline V gene data show CDR1 as LGHNA and CDR2 as YSLEER. V was pared by 6 bases and J by 6 bases, with 7 bases of the junction left unmatched. CDR3 length: 16 amino acids. The CDR3 sequence: CASRRTSGGALDTQYF. The CDR3 bases are TGCGCCAGCAGGCGGACTAGCGGGGGGGCCCTGGATACGCAGTATTTT.

The rearrangement links TRBV7-2 to TRBJ1-1, with no clear D. The germline V gene encodes CDR1 SGHTA and CDR2 FQGNSA. The CDR3 extends over 16 amino acids. Deletions cut 1 base from V and 1 base from J, with 13 bases between. CDR3 nucleotides: TGTGCCAGCAGCTTAGTAGGCGGGCGTTCGAACACTGAAGCTTTCTTT. Protein sequence: CASSLVGGRSNTEAFF.

J is TRBJ1-1 and V is TRBV11-2, with D possibly being TRBD1 (6 bases). This CDR3 comprises 14 residues. V lost 5 bases, J lost 1 base, and 11 bases lay in between. The germline V gene encodes CDR1 SGHAT and CDR2 FQNNGV. The CDR3 nucleotides are TGTGCCAGCAGCCGAGAACAGGGGAACACTGAAGCTTTCTTT. Its translation is CASSREQGNTEAFF. Variable domain in full (rest from reference TRBV11-2 and TRBJ1-1): EAGVAQSPRYKIIEKRQSVAFWCNPISGHATLYWYQQILGQGPKLLIQFQNNGVVDDSQLPKDRFSAERLKGVDSTLKIQPAKLEDSAVYLCASSREQGNTEAFFGQGTRLTVV.

V usage is TRBV5-6 and J usage is TRBJ1-2; D unclear. The CDR3 length is 16 residues. CDR1 SGHDT and CDR2 YYEEEE come from the germline V gene. V gave up 4 bases and J gave up 3 bases, with 19 bases separating them. The CDR3 sequence: CASSNPPRDSDYGYTF. The CDR3 bases are TGTGCCAGCAGCAACCCTCCCCGGGATAGTGACTATGGCTACACCTTC.

V gene TRBV9 combines with J gene TRBJ2-7; TRBD1 agrees at 10 bases. CDR3 length: 16 residues. Per germline, CDR1 SGDLS and CDR2 YYNGEE. V was pared by 0 bases and J by 7 bases, with 10 bases of the junction left unmatched. CDR3 in DNA: TGTGCCAGCAGCGTAGGAGCGACAGGGGGCTCTGGGGAGCAGTACTTC. This translates into CASSVGATGGSGEQYF. Full variable domain (missing parts from reference TRBV9 and TRBJ2-7): DSGVTQTPKHLITATGQRVTLRCSPRSGDLSVYWYQQSLDQGLQFLIQYYNGEERAKGNILERFSAQQFPDLHSELNLSSLELGDSALYFCASSVGATGGSGEQYFGPGTRLTVT.

J is TRBJ2-3 and V is TRBV5-6; 12 positions agree with TRBD2. Germline trimming cut 4 bases from V and 4 bases from J; bases unmatched to any gene: 4. The length of the CDR3 is 15 residues. Germline CDR1 is SGHDT and CDR2 is YYEEEE. CDR3 region: CASSTSGGQADTQYF. The CDR3 DNA is TGTGCCAGCAGCACTAGCGGGGGGCAGGCAGATACGCAGTATTTT.

The rearrangement links TRBV20-1 to TRBJ2-5; no definite D call. The length of the CDR3 is 12 residues. From germline, CDR1 is DFQATT and CDR2 SNEGSKA (reference sequence). Trimming took off 3 bases at V and 5 bases at J, with 10 bases between the two ends. CDR3 amino acids: CSASPSRETQYF. The CDR3 coding sequence is TGCAGTGCTAGTCCCAGCAGGGAGACCCAGTACTTC.

The J gene is TRBJ1-5, the V gene TRBV19; D is perhaps TRBD1 (6 bases). Per the germline V gene, CDR1 is LNHDA and CDR2 is SQIVND (reference sequence). The V and J ends lost 4 bases and 11 bases respectively, with 27 bases between them. This CDR3 contains 17 residues. The chain's CDR3 is CASSRDKTQGPGTAQHF. The CDR3 nucleotides read TGTGCCAGTAGTAGAGACAAGACACAGGGACCAGGTACAGCCCAGCATTTT.

This clone has only one observation. In DNA form, the CDR3 reads TGTGCCAGCAGCCCGACTCCACCCTACAATGAGCAGTTCTTC. Encoded protein: CASSPTPPYNEQFF. The chain couples TRBV7-3 to TRBJ2-1; D gene ambiguous. Germline lookup yields CDR1 SGHTA and CDR2 FQGTGA. Trimming removed 5 bases at V and 2 bases at J, with 10 bases between. CDR3 size: 14 residues.

Only a few counts were recorded for this clone. The J gene is TRBJ2-5, the V gene TRBV10-3; 10 positions match TRBD2. The germline V gene has CDR1 ENHRY and CDR2 SYGVKD. With V trimmed by 6 bases and J by 2 bases, 0 bases remained unmatched. This CDR3 is 13 amino acids long. Here the CDR3 DNA reads TGTGCCATCAGACTAGCGGGGCAAGAGACCCAGTACTTC. Protein: CAIRLAGQETQYF.

CDR3 DNA: TGTGCCAGCAGCCCCCAGACAGGTCCTCGAAACGAGCAGTACTTC. Translation: CASSPQTGPRNEQYF. This chain uses TRBV11-3 with TRBJ2-7; possibly TRBD1 for D (6 bases). With 5 bases removed from V and 5 bases from J, the gap between germline ends came to 19 bases. The CDR3 consists of 15 residues. The germline CDR1 and CDR2 sequences are SGHNT and YENEEA.

The sample holds one count of this clone. The CDR3 is CASSPPGQAGEKLFF. The CDR3 DNA reads TGTGCCAGCAGCCCACCGGGACAGGCGGGTGAAAAACTGTTTTTT. V and J are TRBV7-2 and TRBJ1-4; 8 positions match TRBD1. Germline V lookup: CDR1 SGHTA, CDR2 FQGNSA. The CDR3 totals 15 residues. V lost 5 bases and J lost 7; bases outside the gene matches: 9. The full variable domain, completed using reference TRBV7-2 and TRBJ1-4, is GAGVSQSPSNKVTEKGKDVELRCDPISGHTALYWYRQSLGQGLEFLIYFQGNSAPDKSGLPSDRFSAERTGGSVSTLTIQRTQQEDSAVYLCASSPPGQAGEKLFFGSGTQLSVL.

This chain uses TRBV6-2 or TRBV6-3 with TRBJ2-1; a weak D match, TRBD2 (6 bases). Germline values: CDR1 MNHEY, CDR2 SVGEGT. V lost 4 bases, J lost 4 bases, and 20 bases lay in between. This CDR3 is built from 17 residues. The CDR3 loop reads CASSSLPVGGTYNEQFF. The DNA of the CDR3 is TGTGCCAGCAGTTCCCTTCCAGTCGGGGGAACTTACAATGAGCAGTTCTTC.